Listed below are T cell receptor beta chains from one sample, sequenced in a study of blood T cell repertoires in COVID-19. The assay was immunoSEQ multiplex PCR, and TCRdb's table has in-frame clones only and misses some. The data hold 30,000 to 50,000 clones, with 79% observed a single time. The sample taken for sequencing was peripheral blood. All receptors come from a man between 65 and 79 years old with acute or convalescent COVID-19. Both conserved end residues are part of each CDR3. D genes are given only for firm matches. Clone size is not always given. Where it is, it says once, few, many or a class for expanded clones.

TRBV5-1	TRBJ1-1	NA	TRBD1	CASSLYQGADRTEAFF	TGCGCCAGCAGCTTGTACCAGGGGGCGGATCGGACTGAAGCTTTCTTT
TRBV2	TRBJ2-7	NA	NA	CATLVPGADEQYF	TGTGCCACCCTTGTACCAGGGGCGGACGAGCAGTACTTC
TRBV19	TRBJ1-6	NA	NA	CASSIGFWSRRGSYNSPLHF	TGTGCCAGTAGTATCGGTTTTTGGAGCAGACGGGGCTCCTATAATTCACCCCTCCACTTT
TRBV7-9	TRBJ2-7	large	TRBD1	CASKGQNEQYF	TGTGCCAGCAAGGGACAGAACGAGCAGTACTTC
TRBV2	TRBJ1-1	NA	NA	CASSLGGGMQTEAFF	TGTGCCAGCAGTTTAGGCGGGGGAATGCAGACTGAAGCTTTCTTT
TRBV6-6	TRBJ1-1	NA	NA	CASSATSTEAFF	TGTGCCAGCAGTGCCACTAGCACTGAAGCTTTCTTT
TRBV7-3	TRBJ2-1	NA	NA	CASSLGPGFYEQFF	TGTGCCAGCAGCTTAGGACCAGGGTTCTATGAGCAGTTCTTC
TRBV3-1/TRBV3-2	TRBJ2-2	NA	NA	CASSLLSGLGGELFF	TGTGCCAGCAGCCTACTAAGCGGTTTGGGCGGGGAGCTGTTTTTT
TRBV4-1	TRBJ2-1	NA	TRBD1	CASSPGQGTRGEQFF	TGCGCCAGCAGCCCGGGACAGGGGACGAGGGGTGAGCAGTTCTTC
TRBV9	TRBJ1-3	NA	NA	CASTDGRISGNTIYF	TGTGCCAGCACTGACGGGAGGATCTCTGGAAACACCATATATTTT
TRBV12-3/TRBV12-4	TRBJ1-5	few	NA	CASSPHSQPQHF	TGTGCCAGCAGTCCCCACAGCCAGCCCCAGCATTTT
TRBV28	TRBJ1-1	NA	TRBD1	CASSARQGTLTEAFF	TGTGCCAGCAGTGCCCGACAGGGGACCCTCACTGAAGCTTTCTTT
TRBV9	TRBJ1-2	NA	TRBD1	CASSPDRGGYGYTF	TGTGCCAGCAGCCCTGACAGGGGGGGCTATGGCTACACCTTC
TRBV4-1	TRBJ2-7	NA	TRBD2	CASSQLLLAGRSYEQYF	TGCGCCAGCAGCCAACTCCTACTAGCGGGAAGGTCCTACGAGCAGTACTTC
TRBV3-1/TRBV3-2	TRBJ2-2	NA	NA	CAPAYFTGELFF	TGTGCCCCCGCGTACTTCACCGGGGAGCTGTTTTTT
TRBV3-1/TRBV3-2	TRBJ2-7	NA	NA	CASSPTPLAGSVICEQYF	TGTGCCAGCAGCCCTACCCCCCTAGCCGGGTCCGTTATCTGCGAGCAGTACTTC
TRBV28	TRBJ2-1	NA	TRBD2	CASSLPTSGPDEQFF	TGTGCCAGCAGCCTCCCAACTAGCGGGCCCGATGAGCAGTTCTTC
TRBV3-1/TRBV3-2	TRBJ2-5	NA	NA	CASNLDYRIETQYF	TGTGCCAGCAACCTCGACTACCGAATAGAGACCCAGTACTTC
TRBV19	TRBJ1-2	NA	NA	CASSKLVNYGYTF	TGTGCCAGTAGTAAACTAGTTAACTATGGCTACACCTTC
TRBV27	TRBJ1-1	NA	NA	CASSPGQLITEAFF	TGTGCCAGCAGTCCAGGACAGCTTATCACTGAAGCTTTCTTT
TRBV27	TRBJ1-2	NA	TRBD1	CASSLGQGYGYTF	TGTGCCAGCAGTTTGGGACAGGGCTATGGCTACACCTTC
TRBV18	TRBJ2-5	NA	TRBD2	CASSPASGRAETQYF	TGTGCCAGCTCACCGGCTAGCGGGAGGGCCGAGACCCAGTACTTC
TRBV5-1	TRBJ2-1	NA	NA	CASSFRQRNEQFF	TGCGCCAGCAGCTTTAGACAGAGGAATGAGCAGTTCTTC
TRBV7-2	TRBJ2-5	NA	NA	CASSPEEETQYF	TGTGCCAGCAGCCCCGAGGAAGAGACCCAGTACTTC
TRBV2	TRBJ2-3	NA	TRBD2	CASRRTGGIDTQYF	TGTGCCAGCAGGAGGACGGGAGGGATAGATACGCAGTATTTT
TRBV7-6	TRBJ2-2	NA	NA	CASSSSQGNTGELFF	TGTGCCAGCAGCTCGTCACAGGGAAACACCGGGGAGCTGTTTTTT
TRBV7-2	TRBJ1-5	NA	NA	CASSEQGNQPQHF	TGTGCCAGCAGTGAACAGGGTAATCAGCCCCAGCATTTT
TRBV7-2	TRBJ1-2	NA	TRBD1	CASSFWRTGVNYGYTF	TGTGCCAGCAGCTTTTGGAGGACAGGGGTTAACTATGGCTACACCTTC
TRBV9	TRBJ2-7	NA	NA	CASSVEGAGLYEQYF	TGTGCCAGCAGCGTAGAAGGAGCGGGCCTTTACGAGCAGTACTTC
TRBV9	TRBJ1-1	NA	NA	CASSARQQNTEAFF	TGTGCCAGCAGCGCCAGACAGCAGAACACTGAAGCTTTCTTT
TRBV6-5	TRBJ1-5	NA	NA	CASSYRGGYQHF	TGTGCCAGCAGTTACCGTGGAGGGTACCAGCATTTT
TRBV7-2	TRBJ2-2	NA	TRBD1	CASSLDRGTGELFF	TGTGCCAGCAGCTTAGACAGGGGAACCGGGGAGCTGTTTTTT
TRBV5-1	TRBJ1-1	NA	TRBD1	CASSLGQGAVGMTEAFF	TGCGCCAGCAGCCTTGGACAGGGGGCCGTGGGAATGACTGAAGCTTTCTTT
TRBV28	TRBJ1-5	NA	NA	CASSQRVTNQPQHF	TGTGCCAGCAGTCAGAGGGTAACGAATCAGCCCCAGCATTTT
TRBV18	TRBJ1-4	once	NA	CASSPAVDGEKLFF	TGTGCCAGCTCACCCGCGGTGGATGGTGAAAAACTGTTTTTT
TRBV6-2/TRBV6-3	TRBJ2-5	NA	TRBD2	CASSLGRMETQYF	TGTGCCAGCAGTCTCGGGAGGATGGAGACCCAGTACTTC
TRBV20-1	TRBJ1-2	NA	NA	CSAPQGNGYTF	TGCAGTGCTCCTCAGGGTAATGGCTACACCTTC
TRBV29-1	TRBJ2-1	NA	TRBD1	CSAHRGTNEQFF	TGCAGCGCACACAGGGGGACGAATGAGCAGTTCTTC
TRBV6-6	TRBJ1-1	NA	NA	CASTQEGTEAFF	TGTGCCAGCACCCAGGAGGGCACTGAAGCTTTCTTT
TRBV3-1/TRBV3-2	TRBJ2-7	once	TRBD1	CASSQKGATYEQYF	TGTGCCAGCAGCCAAAAGGGGGCCACTTACGAGCAGTACTTC
TRBV9	TRBJ1-2	NA	NA	CASSVGRPGDYGYTF	TGTGCCAGCAGCGTAGGTAGGCCAGGGGACTATGGCTACACCTTC
TRBV4-1	TRBJ2-3	NA	NA	CASSQAGVDTQYF	TGCGCCAGCAGCCAAGCCGGGGTAGATACGCAGTATTTT
TRBV6-1	TRBJ1-5	NA	TRBD1	CASSEMEGQGEHYSNQPQHF	TGTGCCAGCAGTGAAATGGAGGGACAGGGCGAACACTATAGCAATCAGCCCCAGCATTTT
TRBV4-2	TRBJ2-7	NA	NA	CASSQGGVPGQTYEQYF	TGTGCCAGCAGCCAAGGGGGCGTACCGGGACAAACCTACGAGCAGTACTTC
TRBV7-9	TRBJ2-7	NA	NA	CASSSLVGYEQYF	TGTGCCAGCAGCTCTCTAGTCGGCTACGAGCAGTACTTC
TRBV7-6	TRBJ2-7	NA	TRBD2	CASSWGASGSSYEQYF	TGTGCCAGCAGCTGGGGGGCTAGCGGGAGCTCCTACGAGCAGTACTTC
TRBV6-5	TRBJ1-3	few	TRBD1	CASRDRGKENTIYF	TGTGCCAGCAGGGACAGGGGAAAAGAAAACACCATATATTTT
TRBV5-8	TRBJ2-7	few	NA	CASSLDVSSYEQYF	TGTGCCAGCAGCCTGGATGTTAGCTCCTACGAGCAGTACTTC
TRBV7-9	TRBJ2-5	NA	TRBD1	CASSSTTGSRGETQYF	TGTGCCAGCAGCTCGACGACAGGGTCCAGGGGAGAGACCCAGTACTTC
TRBV28	TRBJ1-5	NA	TRBD1	CASTTSTGGYQPQHF	TGTGCCAGCACCACTTCCACAGGGGGTTATCAGCCCCAGCATTTT
TRBV6-2/TRBV6-3	TRBJ2-7	NA	TRBD2	CASSYKDGGADYYEQYF	TGTGCCAGCAGTTACAAGGACGGGGGGGCGGATTACTACGAGCAGTACTTC
TRBV4-1	TRBJ2-1	NA	TRBD2	CASSRTSGNEQFF	TGCGCCAGCAGTCGGACTAGCGGCAATGAGCAGTTCTTC
TRBV28	TRBJ1-2	NA	NA	CASSINRGSRGGGYTF	TGTGCCAGCAGTATAAACCGGGGCTCCAGAGGGGGAGGCTACACCTTC
TRBV3-1/TRBV3-2	TRBJ2-1	once	TRBD2	CASSVGWGLEFF	TGTGCCAGCAGCGTAGGGTGGGGACTAGAGTTCTTC
TRBV4-1	TRBJ1-1	once	TRBD1	CASSPRWGQGLNTEAFF	TGCGCCAGCAGCCCAAGATGGGGACAGGGTCTGAACACTGAAGCTTTCTTT
TRBV4-2	TRBJ1-4	NA	TRBD1	CASSPSGTGNEKLFF	TGTGCCAGCAGCCCATCCGGGACAGGAAATGAAAAACTGTTTTTT
TRBV18	TRBJ2-7	NA	TRBD2	CASSGLANRSYEQYF	TGTGCCAGCTCAGGACTAGCGAATAGGTCCTACGAGCAGTACTTC
TRBV5-6	TRBJ1-1	NA	NA	CASSLSFTEAFF	TGTGCCAGCAGCTTGTCGTTCACTGAAGCTTTCTTT
TRBV5-8	TRBJ2-7	NA	TRBD2	CASSSLAGGEQYF	TGTGCCAGCAGCTCCCTAGCGGGAGGCGAGCAGTACTTC